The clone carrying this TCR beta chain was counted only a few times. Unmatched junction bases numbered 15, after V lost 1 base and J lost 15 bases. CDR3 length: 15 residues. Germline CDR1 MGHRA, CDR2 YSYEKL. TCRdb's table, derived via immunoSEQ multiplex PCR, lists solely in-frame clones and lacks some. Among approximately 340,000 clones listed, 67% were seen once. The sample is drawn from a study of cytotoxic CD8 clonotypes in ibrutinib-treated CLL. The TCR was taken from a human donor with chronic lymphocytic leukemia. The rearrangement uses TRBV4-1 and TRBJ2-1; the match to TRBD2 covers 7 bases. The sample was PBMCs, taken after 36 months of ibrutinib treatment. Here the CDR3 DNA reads TGCGCCAGCAGCCAAGGACCGCTGACGGGAGGCGGGAGGTTCTTC. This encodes CASSQGPLTGGGRFF.